Presented here are 5 T cell receptor beta chains from one specimen sequenced in a study of T cells expressing NK-cell markers (dated by TCRdb to about 2020). Library preparation employed 5' RACE. The sample was run on an Illumina HiSeq 2000. The reads went through TCRdb reprocessing, and each CDR3 protein sequence gets one entry with no DNA. The sample table holds about 390,000 distinct CDR3 sequences. The top ten constitute about 10% of the sample. The sequencing input was blood T cells: a sorted CD56 or NKG2C T cell subset, CD4+ or CD8+ T cells, or bulk PBMC T cells (not recorded which). These receptors came from a woman in her forties or fifties in good health. Donor details come from another sample of the same person, matched by shared clones.

The chain is built from TRBV4-2 and TRBJ2-4; TCRdb proposes TRBD1, but this gene call is untestable without DNA. Germline assignment: CDR1 LGHNA and CDR2 YNFKEQ. The CDR3 covers 16 residues. This CDR3 reads CASSQVGKGKGNIQYF.

V and J are TRBV3-1 and TRBJ2-3; the D gene TCRdb calls, TRBD2, cannot be checked with no DNA. Germline CDR1 is LGHDT and CDR2 is YNNKEL (reference sequence). CDR3 length: 16 residues. CDR3 in amino acids: CASSRLAGGVRDTQYF.

The chain uses TRBV4-1 and TRBJ2-5; TCRdb lists TRBD1, though no DNA is available to test this call. Germline V CDR1 and CDR2: MGHRA, YSYEKL. The CDR3 runs to 13 residues. The chain's CDR3 is CASSHPDRETQYF.

The rearrangement links TRBV20-1 to TRBJ2-3; the TCRdb D gene call, TRBD2, has no DNA to confirm it. This CDR3 region has 20 residues. Germline V gene data show CDR1 as DFQATT and CDR2 as SNEGSKA (reference sequence). The CDR3 sequence: CSAEPPPGLAGDFRGDTQYF.

The chain links TRBV3-1 to TRBJ2-3; the TRBD2 assignment by TCRdb is unverifiable without DNA. This CDR3 region has 17 residues. CDR1 is LGHDT and CDR2 is YNNKEL in the germline V gene (reference sequence). The CDR3: CASSQASTGTSGRTQYF.